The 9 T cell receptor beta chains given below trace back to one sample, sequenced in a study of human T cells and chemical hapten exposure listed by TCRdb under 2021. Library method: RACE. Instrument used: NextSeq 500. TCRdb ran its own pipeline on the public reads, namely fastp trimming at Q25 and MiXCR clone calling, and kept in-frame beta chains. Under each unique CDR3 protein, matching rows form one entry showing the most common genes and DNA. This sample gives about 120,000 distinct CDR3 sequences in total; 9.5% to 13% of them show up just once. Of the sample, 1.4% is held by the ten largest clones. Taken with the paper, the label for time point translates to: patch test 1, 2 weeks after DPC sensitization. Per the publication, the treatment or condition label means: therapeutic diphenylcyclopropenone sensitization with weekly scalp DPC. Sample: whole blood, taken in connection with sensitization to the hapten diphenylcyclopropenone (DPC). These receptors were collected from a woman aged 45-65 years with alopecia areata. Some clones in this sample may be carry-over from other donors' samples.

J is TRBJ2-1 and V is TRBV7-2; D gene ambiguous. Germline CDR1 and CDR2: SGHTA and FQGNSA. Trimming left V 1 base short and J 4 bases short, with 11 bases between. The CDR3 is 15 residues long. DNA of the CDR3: TGTGCCAGCAGCTTAGAAAGGATGAATTACAATGAGCAGTTCTTC. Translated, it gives CASSLERMNYNEQFF.

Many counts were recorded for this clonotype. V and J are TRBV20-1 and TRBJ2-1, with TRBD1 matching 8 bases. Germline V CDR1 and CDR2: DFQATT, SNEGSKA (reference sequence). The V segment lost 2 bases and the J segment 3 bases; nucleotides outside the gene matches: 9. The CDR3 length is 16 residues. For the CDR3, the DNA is TGCAGTGCTAGACCGACAACAGGGGGGCTCTACAATGAGCAGTTCTTC. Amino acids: CSARPTTGGLYNEQFF.

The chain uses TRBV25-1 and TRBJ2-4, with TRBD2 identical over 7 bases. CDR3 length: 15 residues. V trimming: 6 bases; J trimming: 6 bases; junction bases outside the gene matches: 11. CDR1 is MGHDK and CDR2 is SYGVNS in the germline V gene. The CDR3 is CASSSGGGFLNIQYF. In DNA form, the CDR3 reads TGTGCCAGCAGCTCGGGAGGAGGTTTCTTAAACATTCAGTACTTC. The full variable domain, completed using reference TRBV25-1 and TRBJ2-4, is EADIYQTPRYLVIGTGKKITLECSQTMGHDKMYWYQQDPGMELHLIHYSYGVNSTEKGDLSSESTVSRIRTEHFPLTLESARPSHTSQYLCASSSGGGFLNIQYFGAGTRLSVL.

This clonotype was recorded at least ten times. In nucleotides, the CDR3 is TGTGCCAGCAGCCCAAACCGGCGACTAGCGGGAGAAATGGGCGGGGAGCTGTTTTTT. This sequence encodes CASSPNRRLAGEMGGELFF. This chain joins TRBV7-8 and TRBJ2-2, with 12 bases fitting TRBD2. Germline V gene lookup returns CDR1 SGHVS and CDR2 FQNEAQ. Trimming at V came to 5 bases and at J to 7 bases, leaving 17 bases not matched to a gene. The length of the CDR3 is 19 residues.

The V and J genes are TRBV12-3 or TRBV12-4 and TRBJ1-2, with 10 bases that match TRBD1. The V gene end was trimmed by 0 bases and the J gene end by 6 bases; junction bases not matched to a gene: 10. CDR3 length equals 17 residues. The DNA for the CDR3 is TGTGCCAGCAGTTTAGCGCCAGGACAGGGGGGAATCCATGGCTACACCTTC. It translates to CASSLAPGQGGIHGYTF.

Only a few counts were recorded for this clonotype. In DNA form, the CDR3 reads TGCAGTGCAAACCAACAGGGGGTAGAAGCTTTCTTT. Translating it yields CSANQQGVEAFF. V gene TRBV20-1 combines with J gene TRBJ1-1; 8 positions match TRBD1. Germline lookup yields CDR1 DFQATT and CDR2 SNEGSKA (reference sequence). There are 12 residues in the CDR3. After removal of 6 bases from V and 8 bases from J, the junction contained 8 bases not matched to a gene.

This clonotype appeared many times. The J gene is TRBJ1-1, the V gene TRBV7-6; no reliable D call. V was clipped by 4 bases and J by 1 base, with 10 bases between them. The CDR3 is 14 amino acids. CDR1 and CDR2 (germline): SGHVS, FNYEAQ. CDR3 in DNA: TGTGCCAGCAGCTCTCAAACTGAGAACACTGAAGCTTTCTTT. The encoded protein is CASSSQTENTEAFF.

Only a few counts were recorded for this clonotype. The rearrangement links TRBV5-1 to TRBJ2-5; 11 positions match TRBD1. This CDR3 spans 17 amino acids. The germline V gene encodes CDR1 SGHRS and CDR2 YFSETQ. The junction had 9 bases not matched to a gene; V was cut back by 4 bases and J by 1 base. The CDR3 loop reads CASSTPLGQGAQETQYF. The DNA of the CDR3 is TGCGCCAGCAGCACCCCCCTCGGACAGGGGGCCCAAGAGACCCAGTACTTC.

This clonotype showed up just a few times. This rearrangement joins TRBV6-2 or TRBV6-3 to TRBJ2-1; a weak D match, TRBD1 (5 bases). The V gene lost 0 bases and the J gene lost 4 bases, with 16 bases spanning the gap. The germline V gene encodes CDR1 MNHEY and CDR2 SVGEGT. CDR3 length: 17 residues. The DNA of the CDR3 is TGTGCCAGCAGTTACTCTCCGGACACAAGAAAGTACAATGAGCAGTTCTTC. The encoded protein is CASSYSPDTRKYNEQFF.